Listed below are T cell receptor beta chains from one sample, sequenced in a study of T cells after somatic rescue of genetic block. Sequenced by immunoSEQ multiplex PCR; TCRdb stores in-frame clones only, minus some. The sample lists approximately 70,000 clones; approximately 91% were seen once. Sequencing was done on a sample of peripheral blood mononuclear cells (PBMCs). These receptor sequences come from a man between 25 and 39 years old. CDR3s include the opening cysteine and the closing phenylalanine or tryptophan. A D gene is named only where the DNA matches it firmly. Part of the rows lack a size; the others show once, few, many or a class for expanded clones.

d_call: .; j_call: TRBJ2-2; v_call: TRBV11-2; clone_size: .; cdr3_aa: CASSSWVLNTGELFF; cdr3_nt: TGTGCCAGCAGCTCCTGGGTACTGAACACCGGGGAGCTGTTTTTT
d_call: TRBD1; j_call: TRBJ2-3; v_call: TRBV5-1; clone_size: .; cdr3_aa: CASSYRDREGDTQYF; cdr3_nt: TGCGCCAGCAGCTACCGGGACAGGGAGGGAGATACGCAGTATTTT
d_call: .; j_call: TRBJ1-5; v_call: TRBV4-1; clone_size: .; cdr3_aa: CASSHITGTEGNQPQHF; cdr3_nt: TGCGCCAGCAGCCATATCACCGGGACGGAAGGCAATCAGCCCCAGCATTTT
d_call: TRBD1; j_call: TRBJ2-7; v_call: TRBV7-3; clone_size: .; cdr3_aa: CASSLDRGAEQYF; cdr3_nt: TGTGCCAGCAGCTTAGACAGGGGTGCCGAGCAGTACTTC
d_call: TRBD1; j_call: TRBJ2-7; v_call: TRBV7-7; clone_size: .; cdr3_aa: CASSPGQGPEQYF; cdr3_nt: TGTGCCAGCAGCCCCGGACAGGGTCCCGAGCAGTACTTC
d_call: .; j_call: TRBJ2-3; v_call: TRBV18; clone_size: .; cdr3_aa: CASSPKGVNTDTQYF; cdr3_nt: TGTGCCAGCTCCCCTAAGGGGGTTAACACAGATACGCAGTATTTT
d_call: .; j_call: TRBJ1-2; v_call: TRBV28; clone_size: .; cdr3_aa: CASLLTGSSAGYTF; cdr3_nt: TGTGCCAGCTTATTAACAGGGAGCAGTGCGGGCTACACCTTC
d_call: .; j_call: TRBJ2-7; v_call: TRBV11-2; clone_size: .; cdr3_aa: CASRASYEQYF; cdr3_nt: TGTGCCAGCAGGGCGAGTTACGAGCAGTACTTC
d_call: TRBD1; j_call: TRBJ2-1; v_call: TRBV7-9; clone_size: .; cdr3_aa: CASSIRQGATNEQFF; cdr3_nt: TGTGCCAGCAGCATCAGACAGGGGGCTACGAATGAGCAGTTCTTC
d_call: .; j_call: TRBJ1-5; v_call: TRBV18; clone_size: .; cdr3_aa: CASSATQGDNQPQHF; cdr3_nt: TGTGCCAGCTCCGCCACACAGGGTGACAATCAGCCCCAGCATTTT
d_call: .; j_call: TRBJ2-7; v_call: TRBV28; clone_size: .; cdr3_aa: CASTRGYEQYF; cdr3_nt: TGTGCCAGCACCCGAGGTTACGAGCAGTACTTC
d_call: TRBD1; j_call: TRBJ2-5; v_call: TRBV6-5; clone_size: .; cdr3_aa: CASSYQGQAAETQYF; cdr3_nt: TGTGCCAGCAGTTACCAGGGACAGGCGGCAGAGACCCAGTACTTC
d_call: .; j_call: TRBJ1-1; v_call: TRBV6-1; clone_size: .; cdr3_aa: CASTGSGPNTEAFF; cdr3_nt: TGTGCCAGCACCGGATCGGGGCCGAACACTGAAGCTTTCTTT
d_call: TRBD2; j_call: TRBJ2-5; v_call: TRBV30; clone_size: .; cdr3_aa: CAWSPRASGGSETQYF; cdr3_nt: TGTGCCTGGAGTCCCCGGGCCTCCGGGGGGTCAGAGACCCAGTACTTC
d_call: TRBD2; j_call: TRBJ2-2; v_call: TRBV14; clone_size: .; cdr3_aa: CASSQDRAGGTGELFF; cdr3_nt: TGTGCCAGCAGCCAAGATCGAGCGGGAGGAACCGGGGAGCTGTTTTTT
d_call: .; j_call: TRBJ2-7; v_call: TRBV7-2; clone_size: .; cdr3_aa: CASSLQAAGSGYEQYF; cdr3_nt: TGTGCCAGCAGCTTACAGGCCGCGGGCTCGGGCTACGAGCAGTACTTC
d_call: TRBD2; j_call: TRBJ2-1; v_call: TRBV5-4; clone_size: .; cdr3_aa: CASSLETSGRYNEQFF; cdr3_nt: TGTGCCAGCAGCTTAGAAACTAGCGGCCGTTACAATGAGCAGTTCTTC
d_call: .; j_call: TRBJ2-1; v_call: TRBV18; clone_size: .; cdr3_aa: CASSPPLAVGNEQFF; cdr3_nt: TGTGCCAGCTCACCTCCACTAGCAGTTGGTAATGAGCAGTTCTTC
d_call: .; j_call: TRBJ2-2; v_call: TRBV10-3; clone_size: .; cdr3_aa: CAITVGGENTGELFF; cdr3_nt: TGTGCCATCACCGTGGGGGGCGAGAACACCGGGGAGCTGTTTTTT
d_call: .; j_call: TRBJ1-1; v_call: TRBV10-3; clone_size: .; cdr3_aa: CAISESTRPEGTEAFF; cdr3_nt: TGTGCCATCAGTGAGTCGACTCGGCCGGAGGGGACTGAAGCTTTCTTT
d_call: TRBD2; j_call: TRBJ2-2; v_call: TRBV28; clone_size: .; cdr3_aa: CASSPIAGRDTGELFF; cdr3_nt: TGTGCCAGCAGTCCCATAGCGGGACGGGACACCGGGGAGCTGTTTTTT
d_call: TRBD1; j_call: TRBJ1-1; v_call: TRBV5-6; clone_size: .; cdr3_aa: CASSGRQGLITEAFF; cdr3_nt: TGTGCCAGCAGCGGACGACAGGGATTGATCACTGAAGCTTTCTTT
d_call: .; j_call: TRBJ1-1; v_call: TRBV2; clone_size: .; cdr3_aa: CASRGPPEAFF; cdr3_nt: TGTGCCAGCAGAGGACCCCCAGAAGCTTTCTTT
d_call: TRBD1; j_call: TRBJ1-6; v_call: TRBV7-9; clone_size: .; cdr3_aa: CASSLASTGGMFQSPLHF; cdr3_nt: TGTGCCAGCAGCTTAGCCTCGACAGGGGGCATGTTTCAGTCACCCCTCCACTTT
d_call: .; j_call: TRBJ2-7; v_call: TRBV2; clone_size: .; cdr3_aa: CASKSVDYGEQYF; cdr3_nt: TGTGCCAGCAAGTCGGTCGACTATGGCGAGCAGTACTTC
d_call: .; j_call: TRBJ2-2; v_call: TRBV28; clone_size: .; cdr3_aa: CASTTTTGELFF; cdr3_nt: TGTGCCAGCACCACGACCACCGGGGAGCTGTTTTTT
d_call: .; j_call: TRBJ2-2; v_call: TRBV5-8; clone_size: .; cdr3_aa: CASSVAWGSTGELFF; cdr3_nt: TGTGCCAGCAGCGTCGCGTGGGGGTCCACCGGGGAGCTGTTTTTT
d_call: .; j_call: TRBJ1-5; v_call: TRBV21-1; clone_size: .; cdr3_aa: CASSKVWGRSQPQHF; cdr3_nt: TGTGCCAGCAGCAAGGTGTGGGGACGCAGTCAGCCCCAGCATTTT
d_call: .; j_call: TRBJ2-1; v_call: TRBV19; clone_size: .; cdr3_aa: CASSIDQLVADEQFF; cdr3_nt: TGTGCCAGTAGTATAGATCAATTGGTAGCCGATGAGCAGTTCTTC
d_call: .; j_call: TRBJ2-1; v_call: TRBV28; clone_size: .; cdr3_aa: CASTWSGARSYNEQFF; cdr3_nt: TGTGCCAGCACCTGGTCCGGGGCACGCTCCTACAATGAGCAGTTCTTC
d_call: TRBD2; j_call: TRBJ2-3; v_call: TRBV30; clone_size: .; cdr3_aa: CAWSAGLDADTQYF; cdr3_nt: TGTGCCTGGAGTGCGGGACTAGATGCAGATACGCAGTATTTT
d_call: .; j_call: TRBJ1-5; v_call: TRBV28; clone_size: few; cdr3_aa: CASSLPLTGLDQPQHF; cdr3_nt: TGTGCCAGCAGTTTACCCCTTACAGGGTTAGATCAGCCCCAGCATTTT
d_call: TRBD2; j_call: TRBJ2-1; v_call: TRBV4-2; clone_size: .; cdr3_aa: CASSQEVLAGGGPRNEQFF; cdr3_nt: TGTGCCAGCAGCCAAGAAGTTCTAGCGGGGGGCGGCCCTCGGAATGAGCAGTTCTTC
d_call: .; j_call: TRBJ1-1; v_call: TRBV19; clone_size: .; cdr3_aa: CASSQGRLNTEAFF; cdr3_nt: TGTGCCAGTAGCCAGGGGAGGTTGAACACTGAAGCTTTCTTT
d_call: .; j_call: TRBJ1-5; v_call: TRBV6-5; clone_size: .; cdr3_aa: CASSYSGMGNQPQHF; cdr3_nt: TGTGCCAGCAGTTATTCGGGTATGGGCAATCAGCCCCAGCATTTT
d_call: .; j_call: TRBJ2-2; v_call: TRBV5-1; clone_size: .; cdr3_aa: CASSLTSSSTGELFF; cdr3_nt: TGCGCCAGCAGCTTGACTAGCAGTTCCACCGGGGAGCTGTTTTTT
d_call: TRBD2; j_call: TRBJ2-5; v_call: TRBV19; clone_size: .; cdr3_aa: CASRNKAGEETQYF; cdr3_nt: TGTGCCAGTAGGAACAAAGCGGGAGAAGAGACCCAGTACTTC
d_call: .; j_call: TRBJ2-1; v_call: TRBV5-4; clone_size: .; cdr3_aa: CASSFNSYNEQFF; cdr3_nt: TGTGCCAGCAGCTTCAACAGCTACAATGAGCAGTTCTTC